The present entry profiles one T cell receptor beta chain with its context. This specimen comes from a study of T cells in tuberculosis. Study-level information: T cells were selected with CD1B tetramers loaded with glucose monomycolate.

Sorting used thawed, overnight-rested PBMC stained with anti-CD3, a viability dye and GMM-loaded CD1B tetramer. C32 glucose monomycolate from Rhodococcus equi was loaded onto the CD1B tetramers. PBMC for tetramer sorting were first depleted of CD14-expressing monocytes. Profiling relied on immunoSEQ multiplex PCR, and the TCRdb table lists in-frame clones only, not all of them. The table lists about 59,000 clones, 81% of them singletons. The CDR3 runs to 20 residues. J lost 5 bases, V lost 0 bases, and 16 bases had no gene match. The germline gives CDR1 SGHRS, CDR2 YFSETQ. Specimen: CD1b-GMM tetramer-negative cells sorted from PBMCs. The clonotype comes from an adult woman with latent tuberculosis. The V gene is TRBV5-1, the J gene TRBJ2-2; TRBD2 matches 10 bases. CDR3 sequence reads: CASSLGLAGISRMSTGELFF. Written as DNA, the CDR3 is TGCGCCAGCAGCTTGGGACTAGCGGGCATAAGTCGTATGAGTACCGGGGAGCTGTTTTTT.